The clone carrying this T cell receptor beta chain came up a few times. The antigen remains unidentified. TCRdb reprocessed the RT-PCR reads via MiXCR and lists one record per CDR3 protein. This sample has approximately 500,000 distinct CDR3 sequences, with under 25% found just once. This specimen comes from a study of response to subunit inactivated influenza vaccine. Deletions cut 0 bases from V and 2 bases from J, with 9 bases between. The germline V gene encodes CDR1 SGDLS and CDR2 YYNGEE. This CDR3 has 14 amino acids. Findings of the study overall: The study's authors posited that every seasonal influenza vaccination enlists few new T cells.

This sample was also put to use in a study of T cells expressing NK-cell markers. That paper notes: Beta-chain TCR cDNA was generated via 5'RACE template switching with UMIs. Sequencing of TCR beta repertoires drew on sorted CD3+CD56+NKG2C+, CD3+CD56+NKG2C- and CD3+CD56-NKG2C+ T cells. For about six donors, the dominant NKG2C+ clonotypes made up roughly 1.0-7.5% of their CD8+ T cells. Among a few donors, these clonotypes also ranked first in the CD3+CD56-NKG2C+ fraction.

Material: CD4+ T cells sorted from PBMCs, obtained about 13 days after vaccination. The source is a man aged 45-60 years who received an inactivated influenza vaccine. The chain has TRBV9 and TRBJ2-7, with D possibly TRBD2 on 5 matching bases. The CDR3: CASSVGGVAYEQYF. The DNA of the CDR3 is TGTGCCAGCAGCGTAGGGGGAGTAGCCTACGAGCAGTACTTC.